This paragraph covers one TCR beta chain sequence. These data originate in a study of glioma-infiltrating T cells. Using RNA template, CDR3s of TCR alpha and beta were amplified with iRepertoire arm-PCR. TCRdb re-called the multiplex PCR reads through MiXCR, storing one row per CDR3 protein. The sample includes about 130,000 distinct CDR3 sequences, around 25% of them seen just once. CDR1 and CDR2 (germline): KGHDR, SFDVKD. CDR3 length: 16 residues. V was clipped by 6 bases and J by 3 bases, with 17 bases between them. Sequencing input: glioma tissue, nonneoplastic brain tissue, or PBMCs (not recorded which). This rearrangement joins TRBV24-1 to TRBJ1-5, with a weak D call TRBD1 (5 bases). This TCR derives from a human donor with low-grade glioma or glioblastoma, undergoing nonglioma brain surgery, or in good health (not recorded which). The CDR3 DNA follows: TGTGCCACCAGTAATTCGGGGGGGAGATACAATCAGCCCCAGCATTTT. It specifies CATSNSGGRYNQPQHF.